This T cell receptor (beta chain) was sequenced during a study of type 1 and type 2 diabetes patients. PCR was run on genomic DNA. The TCR beta CDR3 region was amplified using 30 forward and 13 reverse primers. TCRdb ran MiXCR on the multiplex PCR reads and lists one entry per CDR3 protein. The table includes fewer than 300,000 distinct CDR3 sequences, roughly 50% detected once. CDR3 length: 16 residues. The germline V gene encodes CDR1 SEHNR and CDR2 FQNEAQ (reference sequence). The ends were cut back, 2 bases at V and 8 bases at J, with 16 bases in the middle. The specimen sequenced was peripheral blood mononuclear cells (PBMCs). This sequence was found in a man aged 18-30 years with type 2 diabetes. The rearrangement links TRBV7-9 to TRBJ1-6; no reliable D call. CDR3: CASSLKGWPWDSPLHF. CDR3 in DNA: TGTGCCAGCAGCTTAAAGGGCTGGCCGTGGGATTCACCCCTCCACTTT.